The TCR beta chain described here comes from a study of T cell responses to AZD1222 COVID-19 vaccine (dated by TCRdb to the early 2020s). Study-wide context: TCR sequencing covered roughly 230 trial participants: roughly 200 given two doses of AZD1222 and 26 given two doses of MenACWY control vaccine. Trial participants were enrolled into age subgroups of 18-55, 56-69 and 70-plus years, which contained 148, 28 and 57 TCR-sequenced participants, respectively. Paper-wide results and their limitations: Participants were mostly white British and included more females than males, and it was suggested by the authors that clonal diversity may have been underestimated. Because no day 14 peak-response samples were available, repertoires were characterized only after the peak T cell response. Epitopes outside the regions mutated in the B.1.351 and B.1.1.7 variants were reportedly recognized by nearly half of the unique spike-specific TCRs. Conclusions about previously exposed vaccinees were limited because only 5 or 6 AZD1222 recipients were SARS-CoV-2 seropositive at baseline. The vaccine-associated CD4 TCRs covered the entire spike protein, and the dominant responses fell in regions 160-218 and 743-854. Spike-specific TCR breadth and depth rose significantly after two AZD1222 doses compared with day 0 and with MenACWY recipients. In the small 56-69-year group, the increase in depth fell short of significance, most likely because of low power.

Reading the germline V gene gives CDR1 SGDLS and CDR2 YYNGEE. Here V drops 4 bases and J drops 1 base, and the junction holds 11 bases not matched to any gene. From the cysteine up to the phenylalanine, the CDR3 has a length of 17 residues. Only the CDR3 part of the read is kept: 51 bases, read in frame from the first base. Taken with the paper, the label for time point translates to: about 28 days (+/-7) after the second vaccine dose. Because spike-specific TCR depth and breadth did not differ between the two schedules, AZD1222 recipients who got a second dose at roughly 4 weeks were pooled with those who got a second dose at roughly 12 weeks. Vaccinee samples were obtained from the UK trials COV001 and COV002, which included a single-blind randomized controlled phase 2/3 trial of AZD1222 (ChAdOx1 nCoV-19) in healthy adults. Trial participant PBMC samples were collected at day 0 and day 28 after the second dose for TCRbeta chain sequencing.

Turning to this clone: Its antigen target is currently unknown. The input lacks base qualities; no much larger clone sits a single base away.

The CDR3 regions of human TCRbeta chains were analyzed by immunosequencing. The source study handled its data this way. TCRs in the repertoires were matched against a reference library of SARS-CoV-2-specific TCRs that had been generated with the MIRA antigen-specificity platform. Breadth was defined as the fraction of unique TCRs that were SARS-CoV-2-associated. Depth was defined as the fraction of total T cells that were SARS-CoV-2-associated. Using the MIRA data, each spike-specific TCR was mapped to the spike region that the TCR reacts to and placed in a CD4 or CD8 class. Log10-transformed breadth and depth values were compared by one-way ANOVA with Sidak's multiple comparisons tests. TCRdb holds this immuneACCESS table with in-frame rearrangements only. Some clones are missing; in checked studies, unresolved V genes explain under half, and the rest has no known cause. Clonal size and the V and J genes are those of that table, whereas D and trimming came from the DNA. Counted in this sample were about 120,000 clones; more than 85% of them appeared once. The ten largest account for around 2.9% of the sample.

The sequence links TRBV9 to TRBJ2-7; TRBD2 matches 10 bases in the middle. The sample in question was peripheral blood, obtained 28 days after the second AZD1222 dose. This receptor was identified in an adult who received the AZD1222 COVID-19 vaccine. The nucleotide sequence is TGTGCCAGCAGCAGAACCACCGGGACTAGCGCTTCCTACGAGCAGTACTTC. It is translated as CASSRTTGTSASYEQYF.